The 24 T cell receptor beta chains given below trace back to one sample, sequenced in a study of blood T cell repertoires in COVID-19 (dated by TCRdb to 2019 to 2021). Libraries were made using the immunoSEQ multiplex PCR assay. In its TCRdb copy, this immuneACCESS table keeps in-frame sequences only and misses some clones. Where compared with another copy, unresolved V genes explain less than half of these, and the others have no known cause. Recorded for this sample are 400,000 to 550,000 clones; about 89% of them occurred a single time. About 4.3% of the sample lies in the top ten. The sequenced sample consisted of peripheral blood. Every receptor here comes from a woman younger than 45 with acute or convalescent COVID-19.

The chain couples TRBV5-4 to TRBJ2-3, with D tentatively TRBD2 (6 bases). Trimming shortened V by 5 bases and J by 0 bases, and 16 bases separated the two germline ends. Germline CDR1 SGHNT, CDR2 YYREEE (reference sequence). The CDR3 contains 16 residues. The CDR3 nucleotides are TGTGCCAGCAGTCAGACTAGAAAGCCTAGCACAGATACGCAGTATTTT. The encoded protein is CASSQTRKPSTDTQYF.

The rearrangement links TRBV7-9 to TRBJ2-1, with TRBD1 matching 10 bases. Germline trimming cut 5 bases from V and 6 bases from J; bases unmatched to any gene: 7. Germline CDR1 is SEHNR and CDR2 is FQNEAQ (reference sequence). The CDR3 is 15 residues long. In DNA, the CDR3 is TGTGCCAGCAGCCTTGGACAGGGGGTAATCAATGAGCAGTTCTTC. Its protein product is CASSLGQGVINEQFF.

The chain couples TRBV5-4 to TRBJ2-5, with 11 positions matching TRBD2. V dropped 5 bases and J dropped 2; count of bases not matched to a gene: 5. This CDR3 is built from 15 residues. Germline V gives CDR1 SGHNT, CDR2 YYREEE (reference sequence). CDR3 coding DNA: TGTGCCAGCAGTGATCTAGCGGGAGGACAAGAGACCCAGTACTTC. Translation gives CASSDLAGGQETQYF.

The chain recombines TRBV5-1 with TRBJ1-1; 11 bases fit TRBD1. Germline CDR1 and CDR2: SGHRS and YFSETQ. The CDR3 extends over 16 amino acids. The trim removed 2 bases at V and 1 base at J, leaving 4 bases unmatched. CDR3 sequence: CASSLGQGARNTEAFF. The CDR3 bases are TGCGCCAGCAGCTTAGGACAGGGGGCAAGGAACACTGAAGCTTTCTTT. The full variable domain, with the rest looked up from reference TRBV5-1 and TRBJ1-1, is KAGVTQTPRYLIKTRGQQVTLSCSPISGHRSVSWYQQTPGQGLQFLFEYFSETQRNKGNFPGRFSGRQFSNSRSEMNVSTLELGDSALYLCASSLGQGARNTEAFFGQGTRLTVV.

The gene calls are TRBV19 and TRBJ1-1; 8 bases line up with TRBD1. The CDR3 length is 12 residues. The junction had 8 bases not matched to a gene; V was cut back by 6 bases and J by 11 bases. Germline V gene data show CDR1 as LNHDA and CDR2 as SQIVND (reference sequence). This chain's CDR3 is CASRTPGGTAFF. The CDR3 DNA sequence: TGTGCCAGTAGGACCCCAGGGGGCACGGCTTTCTTT.

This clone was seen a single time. CDR3 in amino acids: CAWSVLRGAKDSPLHF. The CDR3 region has the DNA TGTGCCTGGAGTGTACTTCGGGGGGCGAAGGATTCACCCCTCCACTTT. The V call is TRBV30, the J call TRBJ1-6; D perhaps matches TRBD1 (6 bases). Trimming left V 0 bases short and J 8 bases short, with 17 bases between. The V gene's germline CDR1 is GTSNPN and CDR2 SVGIG (reference sequence). CDR3 length: 16 amino acids.

The CDR3 nucleotides read TGTGCCAGCAGCTGGGGACAGGGAGTATCAGATACGCAGTATTTT. Encoded protein: CASSWGQGVSDTQYF. This chain uses TRBV7-9 with TRBJ2-3; 9 bases match TRBD1. This CDR3 comprises 15 residues. The V gene end was trimmed by 4 bases and the J gene end by 4 bases; junction bases not matched to a gene: 6. Per germline, CDR1 SEHNR and CDR2 FQNEAQ (reference sequence).

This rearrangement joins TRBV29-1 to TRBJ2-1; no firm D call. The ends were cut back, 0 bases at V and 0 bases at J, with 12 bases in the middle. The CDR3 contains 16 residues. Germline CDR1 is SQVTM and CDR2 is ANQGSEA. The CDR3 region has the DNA TGCAGCGTTGAAGATCCGGTTTTAAGCTCCTACAATGAGCAGTTCTTC. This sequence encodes CSVEDPVLSSYNEQFF.

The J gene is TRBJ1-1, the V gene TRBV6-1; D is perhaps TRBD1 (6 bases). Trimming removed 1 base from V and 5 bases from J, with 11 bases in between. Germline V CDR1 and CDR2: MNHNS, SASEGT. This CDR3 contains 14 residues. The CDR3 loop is CASSEGGLVTEAFF. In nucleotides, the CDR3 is TGTGCCAGCAGTGAAGGGGGGCTAGTGACTGAAGCTTTCTTT.

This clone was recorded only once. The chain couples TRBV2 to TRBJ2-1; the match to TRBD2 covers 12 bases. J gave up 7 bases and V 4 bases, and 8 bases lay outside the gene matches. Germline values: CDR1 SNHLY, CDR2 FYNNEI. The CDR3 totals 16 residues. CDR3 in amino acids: CASSAPTSGGKNEQFF. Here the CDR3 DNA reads TGTGCCAGCAGTGCCCCGACTAGCGGGGGAAAAAATGAGCAGTTCTTC.

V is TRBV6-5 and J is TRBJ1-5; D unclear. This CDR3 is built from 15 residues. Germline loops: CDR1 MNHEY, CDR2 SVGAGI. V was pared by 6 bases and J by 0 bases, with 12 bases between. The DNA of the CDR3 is TGTGCCAGCAGAGTCGAGGACTATAGCAATCAGCCCCAGCATTTT. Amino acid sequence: CASRVEDYSNQPQHF.

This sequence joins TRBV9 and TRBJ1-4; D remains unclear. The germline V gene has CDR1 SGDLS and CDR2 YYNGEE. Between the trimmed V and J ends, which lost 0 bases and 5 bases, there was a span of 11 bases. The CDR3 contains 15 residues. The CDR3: CASSVAAGRNEKLFF. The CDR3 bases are TGTGCCAGCAGCGTAGCAGCGGGGAGGAATGAAAAACTGTTTTTT.

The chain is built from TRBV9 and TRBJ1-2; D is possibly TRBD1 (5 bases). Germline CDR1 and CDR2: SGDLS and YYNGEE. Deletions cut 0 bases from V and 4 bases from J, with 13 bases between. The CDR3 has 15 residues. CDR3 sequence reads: CASSVEAGALYGYTF. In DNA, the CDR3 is TGTGCCAGCAGCGTAGAGGCTGGGGCCCTCTATGGCTACACCTTC.

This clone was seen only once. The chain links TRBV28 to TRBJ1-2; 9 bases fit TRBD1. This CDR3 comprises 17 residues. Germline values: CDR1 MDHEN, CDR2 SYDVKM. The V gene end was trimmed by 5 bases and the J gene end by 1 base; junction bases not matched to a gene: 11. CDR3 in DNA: TGTGCCAGCAGTACTAGGGCGGGACAGGGATATAACTATGGCTACACCTTC. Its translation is CASSTRAGQGYNYGYTF.

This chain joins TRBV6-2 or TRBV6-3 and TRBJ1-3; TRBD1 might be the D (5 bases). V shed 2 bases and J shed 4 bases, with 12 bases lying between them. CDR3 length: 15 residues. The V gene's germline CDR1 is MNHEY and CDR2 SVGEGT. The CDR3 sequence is CASSYGGTGGNTIYF. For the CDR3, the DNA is TGTGCCAGCAGTTACGGGGGGACCGGAGGAAACACCATATATTTT.

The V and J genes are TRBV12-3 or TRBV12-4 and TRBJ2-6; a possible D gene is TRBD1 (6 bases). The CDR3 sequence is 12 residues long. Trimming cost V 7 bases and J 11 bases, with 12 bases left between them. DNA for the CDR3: TGTGCCAGCACTAACAGGGTGCACGTCCTGACTTTC. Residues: CASTNRVHVLTF.

The CDR3: CASSETPWGGRNTEAFF. As DNA, the CDR3 is TGTGCCAGCAGTGAAACCCCTTGGGGTGGGAGGAACACTGAAGCTTTCTTT. The rearrangement links TRBV25-1 to TRBJ1-1, with unresolved D. The V and J ends lost 2 bases and 1 base respectively, with 17 bases between them. The CDR3 contains 17 residues. Germline V CDR1 and CDR2: MGHDK, SYGVNS.

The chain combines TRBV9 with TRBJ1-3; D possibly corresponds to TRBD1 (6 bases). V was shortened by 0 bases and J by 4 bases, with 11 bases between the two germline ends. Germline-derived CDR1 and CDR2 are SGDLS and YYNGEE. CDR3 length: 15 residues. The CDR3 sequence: CASSVDRVGGNTIYF. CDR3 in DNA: TGTGCCAGCAGCGTAGACAGGGTGGGAGGAAACACCATATATTTT.

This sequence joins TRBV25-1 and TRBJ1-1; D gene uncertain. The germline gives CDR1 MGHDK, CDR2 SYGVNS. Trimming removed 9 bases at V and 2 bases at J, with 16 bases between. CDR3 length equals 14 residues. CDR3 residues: CASSYSSHNTEAFF. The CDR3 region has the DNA TGTGCCAGTTCATACAGCTCCCACAACACTGAAGCTTTCTTT.

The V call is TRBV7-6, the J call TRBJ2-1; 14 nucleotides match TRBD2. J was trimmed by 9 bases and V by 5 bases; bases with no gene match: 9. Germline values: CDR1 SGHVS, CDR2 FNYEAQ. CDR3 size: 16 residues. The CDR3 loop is CASSPGTSGGSVEQFF. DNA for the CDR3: TGTGCCAGCAGCCCCGGGACTAGCGGGGGTAGTGTTGAGCAGTTCTTC.

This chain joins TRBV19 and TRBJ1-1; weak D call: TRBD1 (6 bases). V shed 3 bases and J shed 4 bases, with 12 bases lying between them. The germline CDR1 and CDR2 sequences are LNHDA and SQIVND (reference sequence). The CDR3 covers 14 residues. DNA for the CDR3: TGTGCCAGTAGTATCCTGGGGGCTGGCACTGAAGCTTTCTTT. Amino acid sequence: CASSILGAGTEAFF.

CDR3 residues: CASSLNGGGGNTIYF. DNA for the CDR3: TGTGCCAGCAGTTTAAATGGGGGGGGAGGAAACACCATATATTTT. The chain has TRBV27 and TRBJ1-3; D possibly corresponds to TRBD1 (5 bases). The CDR3 totals 15 residues. Per the germline V gene, CDR1 is MNHEY and CDR2 is SMNVEV (reference sequence). Trimming removed 2 bases from V and 4 bases from J, with 12 bases in between.

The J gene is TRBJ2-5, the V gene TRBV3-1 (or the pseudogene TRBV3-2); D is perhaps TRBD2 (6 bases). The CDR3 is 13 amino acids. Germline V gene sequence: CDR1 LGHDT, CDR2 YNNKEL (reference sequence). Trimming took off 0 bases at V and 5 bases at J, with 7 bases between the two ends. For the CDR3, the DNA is TGTGCCAGCAGCCAAGATCGGGAGGAGACCCAGTACTTC. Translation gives CASSQDREETQYF.

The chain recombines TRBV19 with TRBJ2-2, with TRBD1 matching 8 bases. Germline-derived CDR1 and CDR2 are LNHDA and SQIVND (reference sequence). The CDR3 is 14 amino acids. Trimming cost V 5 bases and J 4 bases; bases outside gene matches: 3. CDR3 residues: CASSQGAGTGELFF. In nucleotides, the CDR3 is TGTGCCAGTAGTCAGGGGGCGGGCACCGGGGAGCTGTTTTTT. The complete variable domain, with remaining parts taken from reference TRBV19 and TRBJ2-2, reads DGGITQSPKYLFRKEGQNVTLSCEQNLNHDAMYWYRQDPGQGLRLIYYSQIVNDFQKGDIAEGYSVSREKKESFPLTVTSAQKNPTAFYLCASSQGAGTGELFFGEGSRLTVL.